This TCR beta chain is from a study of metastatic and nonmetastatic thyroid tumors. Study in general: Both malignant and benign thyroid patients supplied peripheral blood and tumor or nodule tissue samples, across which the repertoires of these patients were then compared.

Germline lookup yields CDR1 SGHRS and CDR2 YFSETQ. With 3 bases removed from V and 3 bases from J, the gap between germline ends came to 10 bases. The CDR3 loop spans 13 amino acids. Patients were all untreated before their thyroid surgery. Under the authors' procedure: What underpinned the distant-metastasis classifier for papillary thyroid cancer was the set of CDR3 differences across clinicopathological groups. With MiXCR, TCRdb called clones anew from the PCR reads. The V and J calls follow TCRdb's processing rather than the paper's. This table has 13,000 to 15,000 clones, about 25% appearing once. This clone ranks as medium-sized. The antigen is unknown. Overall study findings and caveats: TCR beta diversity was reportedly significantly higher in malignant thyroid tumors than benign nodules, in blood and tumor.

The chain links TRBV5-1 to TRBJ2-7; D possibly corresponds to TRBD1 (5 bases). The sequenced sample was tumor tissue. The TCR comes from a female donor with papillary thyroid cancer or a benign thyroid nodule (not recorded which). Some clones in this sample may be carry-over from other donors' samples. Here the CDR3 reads CASSWETGYEQYF. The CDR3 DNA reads TGCGCCAGCAGCTGGGAAACAGGCTACGAGCAGTACTTC.